This entry lists 7 T cell receptor beta chains sequenced from one sample in a study of PD-L1 blockade in urothelial cancer. Produced via immunoSEQ multiplex PCR; TCRdb's table is partial and in-frame only. The sample holds some 74,000 clones, 70% to 90% seen once. The time point: pretreatment peripheral blood. Specimen: PBMCs, collected around atezolizumab (anti-PD-L1) treatment. These receptors came from a man in his forties with urothelial cancer.

The genes are TRBV7-9 and TRBJ1-2; D is unclear. Germline CDR1 SEHNR, CDR2 FQNEAQ (reference sequence). Trimming pared 5 bases from V and 3 bases from J, leaving 7 bases between. CDR3 length: 12 residues. The DNA for the CDR3 is TGTGCCAGCAGCCCGGTGGACTATGGCTACACCTTC. Its translation is CASSPVDYGYTF.

This clone showed up just once. The chain couples TRBV28 to TRBJ2-7; 9 positions match TRBD1. This CDR3 is built from 16 residues. Germline V gene sequence: CDR1 MDHEN, CDR2 SYDVKM. With V trimmed by 3 bases and J by 5 bases, 11 bases remained unmatched. The CDR3 region has the DNA TGTGCCAGCAGTTTGGCCACCGGGACAGGGTACAACGAGCAGTACTTC. Its translation is CASSLATGTGYNEQYF.

This rearrangement joins TRBV4-3 to TRBJ2-2, with 7 bases aligning to TRBD1. With 1 base clipped from V and 0 bases from J, the junction kept 8 bases outside the gene matches. This CDR3 spans 18 amino acids. Germline V gives CDR1 LGHNA, CDR2 YSLEER. Here the CDR3 reads CASSQGPRGLTNTGELFF. CDR3 DNA: TGCGCCAGCAGCCAAGGACCCAGGGGGTTAACGAACACCGGGGAGCTGTTTTTT.

V and J are TRBV9 and TRBJ1-2; D call uncertain. The V and J ends lost 3 bases and 5 bases respectively, with 5 bases between them. The CDR3 sequence is 11 residues long. Germline lookup yields CDR1 SGDLS and CDR2 YYNGEE. In nucleotides, the CDR3 is TGTGCCAGCAGCGATTATTATGGCTACACCTTC. It encodes CASSDYYGYTF.

The chain couples TRBV18 to TRBJ1-5, with D maybe TRBD1 (5 bases). V was shortened by 2 bases and J by 9 bases, with 23 bases between the two germline ends. Germline lookup yields CDR1 KGHSH and CDR2 LQKENI. The CDR3 spans 17 residues. The CDR3 reads CASSPGLEKGERRPQHF. CDR3 nucleotides: TGTGCCAGCTCACCAGGTTTGGAGAAAGGGGAAAGGAGGCCCCAGCATTTT.

The chain combines TRBV5-1 with TRBJ1-1; 9 bases align to TRBD1. V lost 5 bases to trimming and J lost 5 bases; unmatched junction nucleotides: 7. CDR1 is SGHRS, CDR2 YFSETQ, per germline. The CDR3 has 14 amino acids. CDR3 DNA sequence: TGCGCCAGCAGTAAGGGACAGGGTTGGACTGAAGCTTTCTTT. It codes for CASSKGQGWTEAFF.

This clone was counted between two and nine times. This sequence joins TRBV14 and TRBJ2-5, with 10 positions matching TRBD1. Unmatched junction bases numbered 7, after V lost 1 base and J lost 5 bases. Germline V gene lookup returns CDR1 SGHDN and CDR2 FVKESK. The CDR3 covers 16 residues. CDR3 in DNA: TGTGCCAGCAGCCAAGTGGGGACAGGGGTTTCGGAGACCCAGTACTTC. Translated: CASSQVGTGVSETQYF.